The sequence of this T cell receptor (beta chain) was determined in a study of T-cell reconstitution after alpha-beta-depleted transplantation in children. Overall study findings and caveats: The origin of alpha-beta T cells about two months after transplant was reportedly several hundred expanded graft clones. The high TCRbeta diversity at day 60 in some patients came from surviving recipient T cells and thymic progenitors.

Unique molecular identifiers were incorporated into the prepared TCRbeta library. TCRdb re-analysed the PCR reads in MiXCR, keeping a single row per CDR3 protein. The repertoire includes around 250,000 distinct CDR3 sequences, around 7.8% of them detected once, and roughly 6% sits in the top ten. The table lists this clonotype with many counts. Its antigen is undetermined. Germline lookup yields CDR1 LGHNA and CDR2 YSLEER. Between the trimmed V and J ends, which lost 0 bases and 3 bases, there was a span of 21 bases. The CDR3 is 19 amino acids. The material sequenced was PBMCs, mostly from graft donor cells, taken 180 days after TCRalphabeta/CD19-depleted stem cell transplant. The sequence was collected from a male patient younger than 18 who had a stem cell transplant for acute lymphoblastic leukemia, so the T cells may come from the graft donor. The rearrangement links TRBV4-3 to TRBJ2-4; D is ambiguous. Here the CDR3 reads CASSQDLRTATYGKNIQYF. CDR3 sequence (DNA): TGCGCCAGCAGCCAAGATCTTAGGACCGCAACGTACGGCAAAAACATTCAGTACTTC.